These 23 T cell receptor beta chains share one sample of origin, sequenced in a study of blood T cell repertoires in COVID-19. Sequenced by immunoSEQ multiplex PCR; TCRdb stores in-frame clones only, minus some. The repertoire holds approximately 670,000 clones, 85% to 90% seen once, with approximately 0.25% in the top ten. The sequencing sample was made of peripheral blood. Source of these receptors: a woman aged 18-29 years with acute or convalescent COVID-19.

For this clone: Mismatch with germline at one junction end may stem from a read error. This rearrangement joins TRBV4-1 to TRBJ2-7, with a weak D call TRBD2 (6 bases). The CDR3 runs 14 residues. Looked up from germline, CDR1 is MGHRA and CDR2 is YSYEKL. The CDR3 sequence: CASSQAEGNYEQYF. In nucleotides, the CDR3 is TGCGCCAGCAGTCAAGCGGAGGGGAACTACGAGCAGTACTTC.

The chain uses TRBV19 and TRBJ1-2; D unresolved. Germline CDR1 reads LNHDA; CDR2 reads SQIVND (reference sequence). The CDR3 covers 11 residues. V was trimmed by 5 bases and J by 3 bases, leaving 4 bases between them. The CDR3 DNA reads TGTGCCAGTAGTGCGGACTATGGCTACACCTTC. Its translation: CASSADYGYTF.

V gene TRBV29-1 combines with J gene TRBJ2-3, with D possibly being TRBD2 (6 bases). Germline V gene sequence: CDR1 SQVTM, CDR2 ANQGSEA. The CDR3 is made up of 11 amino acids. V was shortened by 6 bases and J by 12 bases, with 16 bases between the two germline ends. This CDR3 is CSVPLGEAQYF. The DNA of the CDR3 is TGCAGCGTGCCACTTGGGGAGGCCCAGTATTTT.

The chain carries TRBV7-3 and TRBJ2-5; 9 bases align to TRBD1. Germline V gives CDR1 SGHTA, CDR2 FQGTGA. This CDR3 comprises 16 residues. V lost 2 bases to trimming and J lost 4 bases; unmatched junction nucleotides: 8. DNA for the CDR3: TGTGCCAGCAGCTTACGGACAGGGGCGGGTGGAGAGACCCAGTACTTC. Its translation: CASSLRTGAGGETQYF.

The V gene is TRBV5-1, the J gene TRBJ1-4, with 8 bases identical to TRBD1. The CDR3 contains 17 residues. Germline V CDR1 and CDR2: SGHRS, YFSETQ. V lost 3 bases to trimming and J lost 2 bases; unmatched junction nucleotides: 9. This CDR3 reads CASSYMITGGTNEKLFF. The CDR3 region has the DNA TGCGCCAGCAGCTACATGATCACAGGGGGGACTAATGAAAAACTGTTTTTT.

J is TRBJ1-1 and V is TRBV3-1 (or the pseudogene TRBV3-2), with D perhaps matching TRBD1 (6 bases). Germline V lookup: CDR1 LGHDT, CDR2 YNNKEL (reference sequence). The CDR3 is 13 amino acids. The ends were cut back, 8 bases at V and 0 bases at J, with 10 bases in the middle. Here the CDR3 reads CASQGMLNTEAFF. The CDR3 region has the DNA TGTGCCAGCCAGGGGATGCTGAACACTGAAGCTTTCTTT.

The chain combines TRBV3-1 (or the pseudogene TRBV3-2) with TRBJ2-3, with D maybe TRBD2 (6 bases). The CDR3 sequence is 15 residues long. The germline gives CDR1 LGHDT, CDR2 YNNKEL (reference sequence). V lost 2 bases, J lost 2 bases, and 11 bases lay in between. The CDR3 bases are TGTGCCAGCAGCCAAAGGACTACATACACAGATACGCAGTATTTT. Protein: CASSQRTTYTDTQYF.

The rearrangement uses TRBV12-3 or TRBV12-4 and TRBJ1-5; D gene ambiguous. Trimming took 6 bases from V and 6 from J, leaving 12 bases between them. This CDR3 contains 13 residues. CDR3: CASSTGSGQPQHF. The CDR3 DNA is TGTGCCAGCAGCACGGGGTCTGGTCAGCCCCAGCATTTT.

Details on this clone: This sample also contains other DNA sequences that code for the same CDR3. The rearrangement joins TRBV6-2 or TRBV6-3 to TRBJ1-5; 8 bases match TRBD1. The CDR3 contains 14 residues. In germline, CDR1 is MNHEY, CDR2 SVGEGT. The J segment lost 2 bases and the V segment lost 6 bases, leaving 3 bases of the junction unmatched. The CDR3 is CASSQGARNQPQHF. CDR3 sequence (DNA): TGTGCCAGCAGCCAGGGGGCTCGCAATCAGCCCCAGCATTTT.

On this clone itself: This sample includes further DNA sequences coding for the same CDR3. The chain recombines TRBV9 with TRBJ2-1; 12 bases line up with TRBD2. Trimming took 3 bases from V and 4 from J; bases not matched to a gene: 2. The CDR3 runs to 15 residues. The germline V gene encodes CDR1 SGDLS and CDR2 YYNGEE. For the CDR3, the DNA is TGTGCCAGCAGCGCTAGCGGGGGGGCATACAATGAGCAGTTCTTC. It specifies CASSASGGAYNEQFF. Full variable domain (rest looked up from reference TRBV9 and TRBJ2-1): DSGVTQTPKHLITATGQRVTLRCSPRSGDLSVYWYQQSLDQGLQFLIQYYNGEERAKGNILERFSAQQFPDLHSELNLSSLELGDSALYFCASSASGGAYNEQFFGPGTRLTVL.

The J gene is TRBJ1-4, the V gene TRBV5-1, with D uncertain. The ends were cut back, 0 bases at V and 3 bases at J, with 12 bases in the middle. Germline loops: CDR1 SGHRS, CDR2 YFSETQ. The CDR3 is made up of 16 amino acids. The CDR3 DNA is TGCGCCAGCAGCTTGGCCCGATCCGGAGCTAATGAAAAACTGTTTTTT. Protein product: CASSLARSGANEKLFF.

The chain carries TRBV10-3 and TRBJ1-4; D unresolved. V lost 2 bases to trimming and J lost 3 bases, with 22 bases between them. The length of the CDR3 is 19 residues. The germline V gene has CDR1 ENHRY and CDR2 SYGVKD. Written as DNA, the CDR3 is TGTGCCATCAGTGAGACCCAGACTTTTTCCGACTCCTCTAATGAAAAACTGTTTTTT. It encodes CAISETQTFSDSSNEKLFF.

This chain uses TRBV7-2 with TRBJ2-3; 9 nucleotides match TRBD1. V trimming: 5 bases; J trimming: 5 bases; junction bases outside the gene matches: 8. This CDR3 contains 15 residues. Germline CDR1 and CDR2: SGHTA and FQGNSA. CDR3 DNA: TGTGCCAGCAGCCACCGGGACAGGGAACTAGATACGCAGTATTTT. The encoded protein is CASSHRDRELDTQYF.

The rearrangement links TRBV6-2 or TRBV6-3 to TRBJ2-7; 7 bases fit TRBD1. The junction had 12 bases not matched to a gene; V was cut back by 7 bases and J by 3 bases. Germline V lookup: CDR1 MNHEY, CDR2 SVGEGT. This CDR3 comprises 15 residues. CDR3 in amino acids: CASIPGRGSLYEQYF. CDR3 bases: TGTGCCAGCATCCCGGGCAGGGGGTCCCTCTACGAGCAGTACTTC.

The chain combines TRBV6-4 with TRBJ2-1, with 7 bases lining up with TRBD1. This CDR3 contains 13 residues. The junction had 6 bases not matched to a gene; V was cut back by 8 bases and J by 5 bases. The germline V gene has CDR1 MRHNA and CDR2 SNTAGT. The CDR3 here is CASGQVNDNEQFF. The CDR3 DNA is TGTGCCAGCGGACAGGTTAATGACAATGAGCAGTTCTTC.

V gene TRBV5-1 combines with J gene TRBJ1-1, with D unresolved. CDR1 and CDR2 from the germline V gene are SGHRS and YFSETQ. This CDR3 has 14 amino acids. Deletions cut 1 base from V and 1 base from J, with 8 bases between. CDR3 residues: CASSLFRQNTEAFF. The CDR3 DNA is TGCGCCAGCAGCTTGTTCAGGCAGAACACTGAAGCTTTCTTT.

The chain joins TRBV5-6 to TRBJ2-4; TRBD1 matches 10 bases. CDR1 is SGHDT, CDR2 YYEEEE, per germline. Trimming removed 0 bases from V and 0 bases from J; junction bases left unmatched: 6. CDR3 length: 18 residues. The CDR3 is CASSLGGQGGLAKNIQYF. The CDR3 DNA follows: TGTGCCAGCAGCTTGGGTGGACAGGGGGGATTAGCCAAAAACATTCAGTACTTC. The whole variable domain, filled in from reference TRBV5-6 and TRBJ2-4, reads DAGVTQSPTHLIKTRGQQVTLRCSPKSGHDTVSWYQQALGQGPQFIFQYYEEEERQRGNFPDRFSGHQFPNYSSELNVNALLLGDSALYLCASSLGGQGGLAKNIQYFGAGTRLSVL.

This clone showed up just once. Written as DNA, the CDR3 is TGTGCCAGCAGGGTGACGACTGGGGGCGGCAATCAGCCCCAGCATTTT. It is translated as CASRVTTGGGNQPQHF. V gene TRBV27 combines with J gene TRBJ1-5, with D perhaps TRBD1 (6 bases). Trimming left V 6 bases short and J 2 bases short, with 17 bases between. The CDR3 contains 16 residues. CDR1 is MNHEY, CDR2 SMNVEV, per germline (reference sequence).

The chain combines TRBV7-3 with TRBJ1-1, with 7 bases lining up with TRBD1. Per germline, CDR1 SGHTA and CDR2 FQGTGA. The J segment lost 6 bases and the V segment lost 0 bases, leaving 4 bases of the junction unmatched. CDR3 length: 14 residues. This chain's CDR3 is CASSLTGGLAEAFF. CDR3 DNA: TGTGCCAGCAGCTTAACAGGGGGCTTGGCTGAAGCTTTCTTT.

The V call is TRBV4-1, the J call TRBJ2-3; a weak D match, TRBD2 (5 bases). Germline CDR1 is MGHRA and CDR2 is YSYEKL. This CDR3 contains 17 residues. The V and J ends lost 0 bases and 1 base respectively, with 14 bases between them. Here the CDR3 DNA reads TGCGCCAGCAGCCAAGATGCGCGGGCTGGGGGCACAGATACGCAGTATTTT. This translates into CASSQDARAGGTDTQYF.

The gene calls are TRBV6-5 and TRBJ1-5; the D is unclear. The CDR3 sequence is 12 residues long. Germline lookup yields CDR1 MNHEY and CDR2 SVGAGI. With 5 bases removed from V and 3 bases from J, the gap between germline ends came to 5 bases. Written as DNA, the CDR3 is TGTGCCAGCAGTCGGGACAATCAGCCCCAGCATTTT. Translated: CASSRDNQPQHF.

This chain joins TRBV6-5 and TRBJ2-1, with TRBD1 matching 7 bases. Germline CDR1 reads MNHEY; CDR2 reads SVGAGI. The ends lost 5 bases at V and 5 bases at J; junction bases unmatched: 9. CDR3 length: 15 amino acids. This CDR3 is CASSRQVRGHNEQFF. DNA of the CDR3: TGTGCCAGCAGTCGACAGGTGAGGGGGCACAATGAGCAGTTCTTC.

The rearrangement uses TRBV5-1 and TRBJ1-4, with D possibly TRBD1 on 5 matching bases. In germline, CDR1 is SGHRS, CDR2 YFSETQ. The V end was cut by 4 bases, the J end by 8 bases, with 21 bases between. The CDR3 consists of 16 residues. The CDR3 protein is CASSPEPGLEKEKLFF. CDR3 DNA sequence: TGCGCCAGCAGCCCGGAACCGGGACTAGAAAAAGAAAAACTGTTTTTT. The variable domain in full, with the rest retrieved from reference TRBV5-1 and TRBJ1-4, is KAGVTQTPRYLIKTRGQQVTLSCSPISGHRSVSWYQQTPGQGLQFLFEYFSETQRNKGNFPGRFSGRQFSNSRSEMNVSTLELGDSALYLCASSPEPGLEKEKLFFGSGTQLSVL.